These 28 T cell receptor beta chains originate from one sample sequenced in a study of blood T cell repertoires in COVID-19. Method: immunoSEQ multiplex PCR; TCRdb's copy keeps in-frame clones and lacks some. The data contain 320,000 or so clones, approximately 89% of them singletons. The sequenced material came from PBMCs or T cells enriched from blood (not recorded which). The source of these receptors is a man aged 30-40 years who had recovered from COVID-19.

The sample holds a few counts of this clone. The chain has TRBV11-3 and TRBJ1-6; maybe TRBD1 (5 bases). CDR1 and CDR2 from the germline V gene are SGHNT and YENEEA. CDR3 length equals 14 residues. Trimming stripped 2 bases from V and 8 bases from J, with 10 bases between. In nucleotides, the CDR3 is TGTGCCAGCAGCTTAAGGGGATTCGATTCACCCCTCCACTTT. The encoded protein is CASSLRGFDSPLHF.

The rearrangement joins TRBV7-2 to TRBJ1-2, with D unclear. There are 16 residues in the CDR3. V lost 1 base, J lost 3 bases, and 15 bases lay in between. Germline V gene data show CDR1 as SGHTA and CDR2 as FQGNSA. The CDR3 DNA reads TGTGCCAGCAGCTTAGTTGTTGGCAGTGAGGACTATGGCTACACCTTC. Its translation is CASSLVVGSEDYGYTF. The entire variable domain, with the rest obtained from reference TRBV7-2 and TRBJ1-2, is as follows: GAGVSQSPSNKVTEKGKDVELRCDPISGHTALYWYRQSLGQGLEFLIYFQGNSAPDKSGLPSDRFSAERTGGSVSTLTIQRTQQEDSAVYLCASSLVVGSEDYGYTFGSGTRLTVV.

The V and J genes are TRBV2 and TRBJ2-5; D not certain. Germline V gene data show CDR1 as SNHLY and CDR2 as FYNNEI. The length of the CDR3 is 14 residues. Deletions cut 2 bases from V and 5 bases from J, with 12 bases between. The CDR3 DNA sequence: TGTGCCAGCAGTGAAATGGGTAGCTGGGAGACCCAGTACTTC. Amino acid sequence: CASSEMGSWETQYF.

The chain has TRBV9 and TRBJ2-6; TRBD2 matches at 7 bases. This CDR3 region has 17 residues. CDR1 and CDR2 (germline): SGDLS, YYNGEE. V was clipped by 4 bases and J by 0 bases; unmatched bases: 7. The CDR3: CASSFQTGGSGANVLTF. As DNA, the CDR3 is TGTGCCAGCAGCTTTCAGACGGGGGGCTCTGGGGCCAACGTCCTGACTTTC.

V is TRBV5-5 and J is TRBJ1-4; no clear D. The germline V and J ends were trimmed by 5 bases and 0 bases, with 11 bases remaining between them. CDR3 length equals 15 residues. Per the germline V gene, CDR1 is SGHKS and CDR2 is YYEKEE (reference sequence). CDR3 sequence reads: CASSYSGTTNEKLFF. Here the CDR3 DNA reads TGTGCCAGCAGTTATTCCGGGACAACTAATGAAAAACTGTTTTTT.

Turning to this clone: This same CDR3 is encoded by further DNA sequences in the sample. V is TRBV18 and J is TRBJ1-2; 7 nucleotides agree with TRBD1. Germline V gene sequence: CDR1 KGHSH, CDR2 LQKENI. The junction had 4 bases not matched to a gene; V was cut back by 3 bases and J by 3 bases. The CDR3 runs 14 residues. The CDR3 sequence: CASSPNTGDYGYTF. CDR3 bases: TGTGCCAGCTCACCCAATACAGGGGACTATGGCTACACCTTC.

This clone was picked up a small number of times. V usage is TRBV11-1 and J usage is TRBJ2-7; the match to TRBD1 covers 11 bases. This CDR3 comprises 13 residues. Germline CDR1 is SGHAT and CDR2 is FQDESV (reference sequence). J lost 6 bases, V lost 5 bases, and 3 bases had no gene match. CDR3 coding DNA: TGTGCCAGCAGCCCCGGGACAGGGGGCGAGCAGTACTTC. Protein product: CASSPGTGGEQYF.

DNA of the CDR3: TGTGCCAGCAGCTTGAGCGGGACTGCAACGAATGAGCAGTTCTTC. It yields the protein CASSLSGTATNEQFF. The chain carries TRBV11-3 and TRBJ2-1, with 7 bases fitting TRBD2. Trimming took 3 bases from V and 7 from J; bases not matched to a gene: 9. The CDR3 consists of 15 residues. CDR1 is SGHNT and CDR2 is YENEEA in the germline V gene.

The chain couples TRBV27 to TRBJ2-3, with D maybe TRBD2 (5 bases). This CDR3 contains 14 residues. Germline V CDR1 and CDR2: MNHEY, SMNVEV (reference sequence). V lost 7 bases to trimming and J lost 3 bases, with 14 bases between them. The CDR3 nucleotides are TGTGCCAGCATTCTCCCGGGGAGAACAGATACGCAGTATTTT. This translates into CASILPGRTDTQYF.

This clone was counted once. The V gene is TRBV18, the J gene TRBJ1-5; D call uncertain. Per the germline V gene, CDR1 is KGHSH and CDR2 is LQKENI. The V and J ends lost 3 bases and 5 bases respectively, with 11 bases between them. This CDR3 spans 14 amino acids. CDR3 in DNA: TGTGCCAGCTCACCGAGGCAGGAGGATCAGCCCCAGCATTTT. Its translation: CASSPRQEDQPQHF.

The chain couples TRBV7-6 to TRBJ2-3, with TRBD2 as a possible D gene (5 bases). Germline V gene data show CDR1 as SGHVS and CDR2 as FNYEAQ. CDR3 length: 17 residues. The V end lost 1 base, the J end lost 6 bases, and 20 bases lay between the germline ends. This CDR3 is CASSLVDTSPEKDTQYF. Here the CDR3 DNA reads TGTGCCAGCAGCTTAGTTGATACTAGTCCTGAAAAGGATACGCAGTATTTT.

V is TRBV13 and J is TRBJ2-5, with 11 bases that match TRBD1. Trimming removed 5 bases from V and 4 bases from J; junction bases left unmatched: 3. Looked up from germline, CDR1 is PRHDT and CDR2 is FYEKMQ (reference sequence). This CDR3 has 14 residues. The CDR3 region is CASSKDRGRETQYF. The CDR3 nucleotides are TGTGCCAGCAGCAAGGACAGGGGGCGAGAGACCCAGTACTTC.

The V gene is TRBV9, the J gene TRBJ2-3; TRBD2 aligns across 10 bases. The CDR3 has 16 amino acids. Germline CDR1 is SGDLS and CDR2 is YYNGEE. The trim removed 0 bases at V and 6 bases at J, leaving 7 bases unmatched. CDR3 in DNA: TGTGCCAGCAGCGTAGGGGTAGCGGGGGGCCCCGATACGCAGTATTTT. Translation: CASSVGVAGGPDTQYF.

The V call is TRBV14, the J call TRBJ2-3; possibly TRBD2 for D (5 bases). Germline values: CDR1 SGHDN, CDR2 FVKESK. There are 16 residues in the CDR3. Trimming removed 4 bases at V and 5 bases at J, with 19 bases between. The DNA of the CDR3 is TGTGCCAGCAGCCCCTATGGACCCGCCCGGGGAGATACGCAGTATTTT. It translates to CASSPYGPARGDTQYF.

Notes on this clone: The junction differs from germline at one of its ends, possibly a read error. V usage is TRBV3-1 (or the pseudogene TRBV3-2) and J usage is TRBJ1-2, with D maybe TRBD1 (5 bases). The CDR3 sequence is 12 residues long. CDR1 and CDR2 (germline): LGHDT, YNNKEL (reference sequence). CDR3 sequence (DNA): TGTGCCAGCAGTCAAGGGGAGGCTGGCTACACCTTC. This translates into CASSQGEAGYTF.

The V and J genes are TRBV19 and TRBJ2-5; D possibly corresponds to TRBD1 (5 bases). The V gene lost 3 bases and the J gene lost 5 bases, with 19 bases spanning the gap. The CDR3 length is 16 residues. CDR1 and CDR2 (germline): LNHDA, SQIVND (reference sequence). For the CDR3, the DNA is TGTGCCAGTAGTATCCGAACAGGAGCACCGAGGGAGACCCAGTACTTC. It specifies CASSIRTGAPRETQYF.

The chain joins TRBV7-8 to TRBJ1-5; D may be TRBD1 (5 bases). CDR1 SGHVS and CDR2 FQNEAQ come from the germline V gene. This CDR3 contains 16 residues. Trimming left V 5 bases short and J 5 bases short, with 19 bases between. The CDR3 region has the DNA TGTGCCAGCAGCCTGGTGGCAGGGAGGGGAGATCAGCCCCAGCATTTT. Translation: CASSLVAGRGDQPQHF.

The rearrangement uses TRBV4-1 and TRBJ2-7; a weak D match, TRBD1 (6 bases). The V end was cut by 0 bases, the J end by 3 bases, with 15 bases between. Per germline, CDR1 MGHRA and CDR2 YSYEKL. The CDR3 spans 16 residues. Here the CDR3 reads CASSQDRGPGHYEQYF. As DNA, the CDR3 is TGCGCCAGCAGCCAAGACAGGGGTCCGGGTCACTACGAGCAGTACTTC.

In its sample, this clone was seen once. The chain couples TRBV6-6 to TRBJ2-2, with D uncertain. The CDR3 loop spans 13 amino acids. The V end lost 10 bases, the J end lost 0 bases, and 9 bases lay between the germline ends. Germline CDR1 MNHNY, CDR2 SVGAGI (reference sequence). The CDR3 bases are TGTGCCACACACAGACCGAACACCGGGGAGCTGTTTTTT. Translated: CATHRPNTGELFF.

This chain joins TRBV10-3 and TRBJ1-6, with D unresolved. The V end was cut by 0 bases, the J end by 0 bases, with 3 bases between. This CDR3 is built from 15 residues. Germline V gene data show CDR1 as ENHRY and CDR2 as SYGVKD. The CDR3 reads CAISESGSYNSPLHF. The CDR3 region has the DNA TGTGCCATCAGTGAGTCCGGCTCCTATAATTCACCCCTCCACTTT.

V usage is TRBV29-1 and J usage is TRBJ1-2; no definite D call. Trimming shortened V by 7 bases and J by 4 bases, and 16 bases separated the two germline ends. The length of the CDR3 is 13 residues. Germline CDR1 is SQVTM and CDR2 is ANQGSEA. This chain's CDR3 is CSASSGRGYGYTF. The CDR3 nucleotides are TGCAGCGCCTCGTCAGGTCGTGGCTATGGCTACACCTTC.

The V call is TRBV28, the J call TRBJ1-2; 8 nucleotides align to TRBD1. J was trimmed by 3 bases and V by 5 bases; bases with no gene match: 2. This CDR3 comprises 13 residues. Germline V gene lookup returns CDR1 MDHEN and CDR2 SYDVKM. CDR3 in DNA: TGTGCCAGCAGTACAGGGGGTTACTATGGCTACACCTTC. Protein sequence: CASSTGGYYGYTF.

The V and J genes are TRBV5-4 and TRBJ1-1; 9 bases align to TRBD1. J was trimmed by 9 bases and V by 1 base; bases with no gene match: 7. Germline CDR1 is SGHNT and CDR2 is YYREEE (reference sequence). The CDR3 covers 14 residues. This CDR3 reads CASSLSGDREQAFF. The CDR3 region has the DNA TGTGCCAGCAGCTTGTCAGGGGACAGGGAACAAGCTTTCTTT.

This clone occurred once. The CDR3 region has the DNA TGTGCCAGCAGGTACGGGACAGGGACCGGCGGCTACACCTTC. Its translation is CASRYGTGTGGYTF. This chain uses TRBV5-6 with TRBJ1-2, with 9 bases identical to TRBD1. The germline V gene has CDR1 SGHDT and CDR2 YYEEEE. The CDR3 has 14 residues. Trimming at V came to 5 bases and at J to 8 bases, leaving 10 bases not matched to a gene.

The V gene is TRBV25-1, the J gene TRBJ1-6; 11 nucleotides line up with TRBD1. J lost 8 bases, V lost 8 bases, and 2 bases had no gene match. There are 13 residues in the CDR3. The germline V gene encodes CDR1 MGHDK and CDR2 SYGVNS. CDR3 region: CASEGQGDSPLHF. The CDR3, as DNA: TGTGCCAGCGAGGGACAGGGGGATTCACCCCTCCACTTT.

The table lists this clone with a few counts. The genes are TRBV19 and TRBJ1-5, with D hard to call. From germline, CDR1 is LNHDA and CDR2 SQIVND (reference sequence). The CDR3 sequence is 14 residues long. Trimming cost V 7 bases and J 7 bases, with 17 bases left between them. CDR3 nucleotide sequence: TGTGCCAGTAAAGTGTCAGGCCCGTTGCAGCCCCAGCATTTT. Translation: CASKVSGPLQPQHF.

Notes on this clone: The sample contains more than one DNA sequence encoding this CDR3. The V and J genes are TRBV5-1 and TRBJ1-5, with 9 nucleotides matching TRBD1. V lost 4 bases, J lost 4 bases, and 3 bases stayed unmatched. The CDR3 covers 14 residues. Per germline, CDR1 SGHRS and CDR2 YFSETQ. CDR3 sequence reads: CASSPGTGNQPQHF. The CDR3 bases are TGCGCCAGCAGCCCCGGGACAGGGAATCAGCCCCAGCATTTT.

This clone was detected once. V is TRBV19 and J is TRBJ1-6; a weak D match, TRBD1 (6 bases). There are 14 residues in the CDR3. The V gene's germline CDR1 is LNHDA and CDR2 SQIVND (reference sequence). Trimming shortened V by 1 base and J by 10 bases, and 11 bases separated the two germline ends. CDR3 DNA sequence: TGTGCCAGTAGTATAGTCGCAGGGGACTCACCCCTCCACTTT. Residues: CASSIVAGDSPLHF.